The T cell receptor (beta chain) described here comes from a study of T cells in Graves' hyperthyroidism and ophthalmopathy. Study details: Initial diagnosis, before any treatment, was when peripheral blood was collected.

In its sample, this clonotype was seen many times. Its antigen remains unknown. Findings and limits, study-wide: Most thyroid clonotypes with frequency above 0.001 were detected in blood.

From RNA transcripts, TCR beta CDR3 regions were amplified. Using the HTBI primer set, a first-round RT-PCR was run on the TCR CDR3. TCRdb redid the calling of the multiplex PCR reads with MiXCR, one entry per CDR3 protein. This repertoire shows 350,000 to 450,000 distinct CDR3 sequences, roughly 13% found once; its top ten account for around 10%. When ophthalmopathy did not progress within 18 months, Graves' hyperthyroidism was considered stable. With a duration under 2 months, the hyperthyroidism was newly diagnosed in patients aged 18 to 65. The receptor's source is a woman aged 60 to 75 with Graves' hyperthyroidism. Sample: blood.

In DNA form, the CDR3 reads TGTGCCAGCCCGGGTGCCAACACAGATACGCAGTATTTT. It translates to CASPGANTDTQYF. The chain uses TRBV2 and TRBJ2-3; the D is unclear. This CDR3 has 13 residues. V lost 8 bases and J lost 2, with 11 bases in between. The germline V gene encodes CDR1 SNHLY and CDR2 FYNNEI.